This TCR beta chain emerged from a study of CD8 T cells in Susac syndrome. Random hexamers served to reverse transcribe roughly 0.5 to 1 ug RNA. Via MiXCR, TCRdb re-called the immunoSEQ multiplex PCR reads, giving one row per CDR3 protein. The sample holds about 280,000 distinct CDR3 sequences, around 83% seen once. The sample was CD8+ T cells from PBMCs. The TCR originated in a human donor with multiple sclerosis.

Written as DNA, the CDR3 is TGTGCCTGGAGTGACCAGGGAAATGAAAAACTGTTTTTT. Translated: CAWSDQGNEKLFF. This chain links TRBV30 with TRBJ1-4, with D tentatively TRBD1 (5 bases). From germline, CDR1 is GTSNPN and CDR2 SVGIG (reference sequence). CDR3 length: 13 residues. The ends were cut back, 1 base at V and 5 bases at J, with 8 bases in the middle.